Below, 4 T cell receptor beta chains from the same sample are listed, as sequenced in a study of blood T cell repertoires in COVID-19. The assay was immunoSEQ multiplex PCR, and TCRdb's table has in-frame clones only and misses some. The sample carries roughly 250,000 clones, roughly 84% recorded once. The specimen was peripheral blood. The receptors were sampled from a woman in her 40s with active or convalescent COVID-19.

This clone came up once. The chain carries TRBV12-3 or TRBV12-4 and TRBJ1-1; D remains unclear. The length of the CDR3 is 13 residues. The V gene lost 0 bases and the J gene lost 0 bases, with 2 bases spanning the gap. CDR3: CASSLAMNTEAFF. The CDR3 DNA sequence: TGTGCCAGCAGTTTAGCCATGAACACTGAAGCTTTCTTT.

The chain uses TRBV6-5 and TRBJ1-4, with 8 bases identical to TRBD1. Germline CDR1 and CDR2: MNHEY and SVGAGI. The CDR3 covers 14 residues. With V trimmed by 7 bases and J by 5 bases, 6 bases remained unmatched. CDR3 in amino acids: CASKNTGGNEKLFF. Here the CDR3 DNA reads TGTGCCAGCAAAAATACAGGGGGGAATGAAAAACTGTTTTTT.

The chain combines TRBV5-1 with TRBJ2-7; no clear D. The V and J ends lost 3 bases and 0 bases respectively, with 7 bases between them. The germline V gene encodes CDR1 SGHRS and CDR2 YFSETQ. The CDR3 runs to 13 residues. CDR3 in DNA: TGCGCCAGCAGCTCCAGTGGCTCCTACGAGCAGTACTTC. It codes for CASSSSGSYEQYF.

The V gene is TRBV27, the J gene TRBJ1-4, with 7 bases matching TRBD1. CDR3 length: 14 residues. CDR1 and CDR2 from the germline V gene are MNHEY and SMNVEV (reference sequence). The V segment lost 11 bases and the J segment 4 bases; nucleotides outside the gene matches: 10. This CDR3 reads CAVIWDSRNEKLFF. CDR3 coding DNA: TGTGCCGTCATTTGGGACAGTCGTAATGAAAAACTGTTTTTT.